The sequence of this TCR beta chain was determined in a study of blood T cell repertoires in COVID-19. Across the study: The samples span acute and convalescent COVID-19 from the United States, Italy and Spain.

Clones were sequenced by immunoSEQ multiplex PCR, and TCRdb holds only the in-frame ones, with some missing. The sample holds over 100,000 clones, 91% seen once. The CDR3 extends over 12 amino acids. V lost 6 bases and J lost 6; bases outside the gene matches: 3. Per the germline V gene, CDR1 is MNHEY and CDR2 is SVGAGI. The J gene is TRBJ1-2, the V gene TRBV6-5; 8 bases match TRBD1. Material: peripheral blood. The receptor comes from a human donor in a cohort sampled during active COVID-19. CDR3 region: CASRDRVNGYTF. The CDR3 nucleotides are TGTGCCAGCAGGGACAGGGTGAATGGCTACACCTTC.